These T cell receptor beta chains were read from a single sample in a study of control samples from healthy donors and cancer patients. Using immunoSEQ multiplex PCR, the repertoire was profiled, and TCRdb retains in-frame clones only, with some absent. The repertoire includes fewer than 200,000 clones, more than 80% of them detected once, and 1.2% to 1.5% sits in the top ten. Input material: blood. All receptors come from a man aged 25-45 years in good health. Both conserved end residues are part of each CDR3.

CDR3aa: CATSGGGSFETQYF
v_gene: TRBV15
j_gene: TRBJ2-5

CDR3aa: CATSREDGSPLHF
v_gene: TRBV15
j_gene: TRBJ1-6

CDR3aa: CASSQFSGTVRGTQYF
v_gene: TRBV4-2
j_gene: TRBJ2-5

CDR3aa: CASSFGGENYGYTF
v_gene: TRBV5-1
j_gene: TRBJ1-2

CDR3aa: CASSVGGTGNTIYF
v_gene: TRBV9
j_gene: TRBJ1-3

CDR3aa: CASSRYGTPSLLEGYTF
v_gene: TRBV7-9
j_gene: TRBJ1-2

CDR3aa: CASSQDPDRNTEAFF
v_gene: TRBV4-1
j_gene: TRBJ1-1

CDR3aa: CASSLQGPNTGELFF
v_gene: TRBV27
j_gene: TRBJ2-2

CDR3aa: CATGGWAGAEQYF
v_gene: TRBV27
j_gene: TRBJ2-7

CDR3aa: CASSMILTGNTIYF
v_gene: TRBV19
j_gene: TRBJ1-3

CDR3aa: CASSQEGGYEQYF
v_gene: TRBV4-3
j_gene: TRBJ2-7

CDR3aa: CASSLPDTQSREQFF
v_gene: TRBV28
j_gene: TRBJ2-1

CDR3aa: CASTSSIQGYGYTF
v_gene: TRBV5-1
j_gene: TRBJ1-2

CDR3aa: CASSRGQGGNEQFF
v_gene: TRBV7-3
j_gene: TRBJ2-1

CDR3aa: CASIYPRDEAFF
v_gene: TRBV6-5
j_gene: TRBJ1-1

CDR3aa: CASSWAGVNTEAFF
v_gene: TRBV28
j_gene: TRBJ1-1

CDR3aa: CASSQDFWVGRESEQYF
v_gene: TRBV4-2
j_gene: TRBJ2-7

CDR3aa: CASRDRGQNNEKLFF
v_gene: TRBV28
j_gene: TRBJ1-4

CDR3aa: CASSQEFPDRGTEAFF
v_gene: TRBV4-2
j_gene: TRBJ1-1

CDR3aa: CSVVLVADYEQYF
v_gene: TRBV29-1
j_gene: TRBJ2-7

CDR3aa: CASSTGRQEANYGYTF
v_gene: TRBV10-3
j_gene: TRBJ1-2

CDR3aa: CASSGGATEAFF
v_gene: TRBV9
j_gene: TRBJ1-1

CDR3aa: CASSLVRTEAFF
v_gene: TRBV11-2
j_gene: TRBJ1-1

CDR3aa: CASSKAAQEINQPQHF
v_gene: TRBV21-1
j_gene: TRBJ1-5

CDR3aa: CASSLAARMNTEAFF
v_gene: TRBV5-1
j_gene: TRBJ1-1

CDR3aa: CASSPGGLAHEQYF
v_gene: TRBV4-1
j_gene: TRBJ2-7

CDR3aa: CASSLWGTNSNQPQHF
v_gene: TRBV28
j_gene: TRBJ1-5

CDR3aa: CASSIGGVITDTQYF
v_gene: TRBV19
j_gene: TRBJ2-3

CDR3aa: CASSISWGVSETQYF
v_gene: TRBV7-9
j_gene: TRBJ2-3

CDR3aa: CASSLASGRSSYNEQFF
v_gene: TRBV5-4
j_gene: TRBJ2-1

CDR3aa: CATMGPSGANVLTF
v_gene: TRBV24-1
j_gene: TRBJ2-6

CDR3aa: CASSQSQGGQPQHF
v_gene: TRBV4-1
j_gene: TRBJ1-5

CDR3aa: CASRSLGGTYEQYF
v_gene: TRBV6-5
j_gene: TRBJ2-7

CDR3aa: CASSLSSYEQYF
v_gene: TRBV3-1/TRBV3-2
j_gene: TRBJ2-7

CDR3aa: CAWSVEGYGYTF
v_gene: TRBV30
j_gene: TRBJ1-2

CDR3aa: CATSRGDQNTGELFF
v_gene: TRBV15
j_gene: TRBJ2-2

CDR3aa: CASSGDFQETQYF
v_gene: TRBV2
j_gene: TRBJ2-5

CDR3aa: CASTTSGQETQYF
v_gene: TRBV12-3/TRBV12-4
j_gene: TRBJ2-5

CDR3aa: CASSPERDLHNYGYTF
v_gene: TRBV28
j_gene: TRBJ1-2

CDR3aa: CASSGGQYTNYGYTF
v_gene: TRBV2
j_gene: TRBJ1-2

CDR3aa: CASSQDKSGTVYGYTF
v_gene: TRBV4-3
j_gene: TRBJ1-2

CDR3aa: CASSLPSGPGDEQFF
v_gene: TRBV7-8
j_gene: TRBJ2-1

CDR3aa: CASSARAGRQNSPLHF
v_gene: TRBV2
j_gene: TRBJ1-6

CDR3aa: CASTETGVPGEKLFF
v_gene: TRBV9
j_gene: TRBJ1-4

CDR3aa: CASRRTGGEGYGYTF
v_gene: TRBV10-3
j_gene: TRBJ1-2

CDR3aa: CASRGGGVTDTQYF
v_gene: TRBV6-5
j_gene: TRBJ2-3

CDR3aa: CASSLVTSGAGFF
v_gene: TRBV5-1
j_gene: TRBJ2-1

CDR3aa: CASSVGLAQTSPEDTQYF
v_gene: TRBV9
j_gene: TRBJ2-3

CDR3aa: CSASSGGRDGYTF
v_gene: TRBV20-1
j_gene: TRBJ1-2

CDR3aa: CASSQDGWGSPQGTQYF
v_gene: TRBV3-1/TRBV3-2
j_gene: TRBJ2-3

CDR3aa: CASSPRRESPLHF
v_gene: TRBV27
j_gene: TRBJ1-6

CDR3aa: CASGENNQPQHF
v_gene: TRBV28
j_gene: TRBJ1-5

CDR3aa: CATSSKQGTYGYTF
v_gene: TRBV15
j_gene: TRBJ1-2